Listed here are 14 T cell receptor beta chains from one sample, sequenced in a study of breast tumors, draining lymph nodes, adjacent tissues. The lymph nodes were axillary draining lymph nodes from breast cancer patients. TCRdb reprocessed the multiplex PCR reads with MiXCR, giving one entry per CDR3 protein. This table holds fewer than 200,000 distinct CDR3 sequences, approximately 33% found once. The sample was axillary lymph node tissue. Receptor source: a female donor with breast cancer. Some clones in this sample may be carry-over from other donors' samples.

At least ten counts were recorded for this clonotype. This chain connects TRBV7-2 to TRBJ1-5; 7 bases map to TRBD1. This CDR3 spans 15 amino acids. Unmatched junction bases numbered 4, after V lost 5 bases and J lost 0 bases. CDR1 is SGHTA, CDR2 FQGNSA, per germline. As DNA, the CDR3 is TGTGCCAGCAGCGAACAGGGGTATAGCAATCAGCCCCAGCATTTT. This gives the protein CASSEQGYSNQPQHF.

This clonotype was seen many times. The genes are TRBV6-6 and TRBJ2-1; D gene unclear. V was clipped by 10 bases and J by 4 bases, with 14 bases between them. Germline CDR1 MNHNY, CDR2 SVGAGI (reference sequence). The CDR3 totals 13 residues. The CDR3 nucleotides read TGTGCCACCTTTAGTTTGAGATACAATGAGCAGTTCTTC. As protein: CATFSLRYNEQFF.

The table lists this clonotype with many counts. The CDR3 region is CASSERTLAMGNNEQFF. CDR3 sequence (DNA): TGTGCCAGCAGTGAACGGACTCTAGCGATGGGTAACAATGAGCAGTTCTTC. V is TRBV6-1 and J is TRBJ2-1; TRBD2 is a possible D gene (6 bases). The CDR3 loop spans 17 amino acids. V dropped 2 bases and J dropped 5 bases, with 19 bases sitting between them. CDR1 MNHNS and CDR2 SASEGT come from the germline V gene.

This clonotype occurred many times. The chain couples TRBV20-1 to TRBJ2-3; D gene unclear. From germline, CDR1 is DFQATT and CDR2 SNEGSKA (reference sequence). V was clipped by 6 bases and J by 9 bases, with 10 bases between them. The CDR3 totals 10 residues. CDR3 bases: TGCAGTGCAAGATCAACAACGCAGTATTTT. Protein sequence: CSARSTTQYF.

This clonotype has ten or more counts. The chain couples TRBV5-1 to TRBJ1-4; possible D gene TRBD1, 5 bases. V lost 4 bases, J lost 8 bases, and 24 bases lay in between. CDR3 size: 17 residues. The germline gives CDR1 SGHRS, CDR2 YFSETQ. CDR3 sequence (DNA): TGCGCCAGCAGCCCTGGAGAGGGGACGGTTGGATTGGAAAAACTGTTTTTT. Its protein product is CASSPGEGTVGLEKLFF.

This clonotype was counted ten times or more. In nucleotides, the CDR3 is TGTGCCAGCAGCTTCGAGGGGAGCGGATACGAGCAGTACTTC. This sequence encodes CASSFEGSGYEQYF. The V call is TRBV7-2, the J call TRBJ2-7, with D perhaps given as TRBD1 or TRBD2 (5 bases each). Germline V gene sequence: CDR1 SGHTA, CDR2 FQGNSA. CDR3 length: 14 amino acids. The germline V and J ends were trimmed by 3 bases and 4 bases, with 13 bases remaining between them.

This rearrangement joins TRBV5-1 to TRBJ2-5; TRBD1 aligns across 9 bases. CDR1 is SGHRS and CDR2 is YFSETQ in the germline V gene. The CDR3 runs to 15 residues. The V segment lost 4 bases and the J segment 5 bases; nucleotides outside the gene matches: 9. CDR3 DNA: TGCGCCAGCAGCAATGGACAGGGGTTAGGTGAGACCCAGTACTTC. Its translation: CASSNGQGLGETQYF.

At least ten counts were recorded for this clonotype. Here the CDR3 DNA reads TGTGCCAGCAGTTTGGGTCGCGGGGTTAGGACCCAGTACTTC. Residues: CASSLGRGVRTQYF. The V and J genes are TRBV12-3 or TRBV12-4 and TRBJ2-5, with D tentatively TRBD2 (6 bases). This CDR3 is 14 amino acids long. Trimming removed 3 bases at V and 7 bases at J, with 15 bases between.

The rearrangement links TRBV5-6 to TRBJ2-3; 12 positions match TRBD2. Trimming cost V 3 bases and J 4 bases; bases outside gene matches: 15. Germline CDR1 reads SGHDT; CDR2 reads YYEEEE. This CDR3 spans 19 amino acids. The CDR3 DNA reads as TGTGCCAGCAGCTCAATAGAGGCACTAGCGGGAGGATGGGCAGATACGCAGTATTTT. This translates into CASSSIEALAGGWADTQYF. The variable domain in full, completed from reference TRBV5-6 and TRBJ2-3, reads DAGVTQSPTHLIKTRGQQVTLRCSPKSGHDTVSWYQQALGQGPQFIFQYYEEEERQRGNFPDRFSGHQFPNYSSELNVNALLLGDSALYLCASSSIEALAGGWADTQYFGPGTRLTVL.

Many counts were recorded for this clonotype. The CDR3, as DNA: TGTGCCAGCAGCCCCCGGACTAGCGGGAGGTACACCGGGGAGCTGTTTTTT. Translation gives CASSPRTSGRYTGELFF. The rearrangement uses TRBV7-8 and TRBJ2-2; TRBD2 matches at 14 bases. Germline V gives CDR1 SGHVS, CDR2 FQNEAQ. The CDR3 loop spans 17 amino acids. Germline trimming cut 5 bases from V and 3 bases from J; bases unmatched to any gene: 5.

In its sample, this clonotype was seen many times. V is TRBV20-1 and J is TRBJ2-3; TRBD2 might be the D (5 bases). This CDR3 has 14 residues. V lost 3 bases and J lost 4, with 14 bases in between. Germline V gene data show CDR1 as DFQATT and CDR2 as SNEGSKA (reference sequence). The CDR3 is CSASRFSVPDTQYF. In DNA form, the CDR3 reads TGCAGTGCTAGCCGGTTTAGCGTCCCAGATACGCAGTATTTT.

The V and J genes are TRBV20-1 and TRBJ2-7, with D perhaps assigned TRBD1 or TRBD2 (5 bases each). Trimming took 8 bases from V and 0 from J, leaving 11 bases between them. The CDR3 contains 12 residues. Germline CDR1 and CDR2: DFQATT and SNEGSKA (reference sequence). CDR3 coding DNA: TGCAGTATGGGGGTGAGCTCCTACGAGCAGTACTTC. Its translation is CSMGVSSYEQYF.

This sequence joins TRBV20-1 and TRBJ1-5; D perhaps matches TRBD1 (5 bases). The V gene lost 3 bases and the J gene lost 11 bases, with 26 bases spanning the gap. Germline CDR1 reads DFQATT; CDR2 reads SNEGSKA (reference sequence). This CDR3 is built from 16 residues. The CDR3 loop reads CSARRGGGAFQETQHF. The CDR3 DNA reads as TGCAGTGCTAGGAGGGGTGGCGGGGCCTTTCAAGAGACCCAGCATTTT.

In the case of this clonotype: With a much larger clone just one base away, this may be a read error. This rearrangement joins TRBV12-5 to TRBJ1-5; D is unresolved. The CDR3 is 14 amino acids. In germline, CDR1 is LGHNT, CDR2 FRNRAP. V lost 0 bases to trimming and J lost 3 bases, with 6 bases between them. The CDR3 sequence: CASGLVLDNQPQHF. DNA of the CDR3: TGTGCTAGTGGTTTGGTACTTGACAATCAGCCCCAGCATTTT.